These 25 T cell receptor beta chains were sequenced from one sample in a study of OX40 agonist ivuxolimab in advanced cancers. The method was immunoSEQ multiplex PCR; TCRdb's version includes in-frame clones alone and lacks a portion of them. The sample records about 50,000 clones, approximately 89% being singletons. Sequenced here: CD4+ or CD8+ T cells sorted from blood, sampled in a trial of the OX40 agonist ivuxolimab. The receptor source for this set is an adult with an advanced solid tumor such as melanoma, head and neck, liver or kidney cancer.

The genes are TRBV7-9 and TRBJ1-1, with 7 bases aligning to TRBD1. The CDR3 runs to 13 residues. V lost 3 bases and J lost 7; bases outside the gene matches: 5. The germline V gene encodes CDR1 SEHNR and CDR2 FQNEAQ (reference sequence). The CDR3 sequence is CASSFDRAYEAFF. CDR3 in DNA: TGTGCCAGCAGCTTCGACAGGGCATATGAAGCTTTCTTT.

This clone was observed a single time. The same CDR3 arises from other DNA sequences in this sample as well. The rearrangement joins TRBV6-1 to TRBJ1-5; D is unclear. Trimming removed 0 bases at V and 0 bases at J, with 9 bases between. CDR1 is MNHNS and CDR2 is SASEGT in the germline V gene. The CDR3 is 16 amino acids. CDR3 sequence: CASSEAPGYSNQPQHF. DNA for the CDR3: TGTGCCAGCAGTGAAGCCCCCGGGTATAGCAATCAGCCCCAGCATTTT.

V gene TRBV28 combines with J gene TRBJ1-5, with D possibly matching TRBD1 (5 bases). Germline V gene lookup returns CDR1 MDHEN and CDR2 SYDVKM. The CDR3 extends over 11 amino acids. V lost 7 bases and J 11 bases, leaving 12 bases between the germline ends. CDR3 region: CASTRGESQHF. CDR3 DNA: TGTGCCAGCACTAGAGGGGAGTCCCAGCATTTT.

The chain has TRBV10-2 and TRBJ2-7, with D tentatively TRBD2 (5 bases). The CDR3 loop spans 12 amino acids. Germline CDR1 is WSHSY and CDR2 is SAAADI. The V end was cut by 8 bases, the J end by 6 bases, with 14 bases between. The CDR3 here is CASAEGIGEQYF. DNA for the CDR3: TGCGCCAGCGCTGAGGGAATCGGCGAGCAGTACTTC.

The chain links TRBV7-3 to TRBJ2-2; D unclear. The ends were cut back, 3 bases at V and 7 bases at J, with 9 bases in the middle. The germline gives CDR1 SGHTA, CDR2 FQGTGA. This CDR3 comprises 13 residues. CDR3 nucleotide sequence: TGTGCCAGCAGCTTGACCCATGGCGGGGAGCTGTTTTTT. It translates to CASSLTHGGELFF.

The V gene is TRBV4-1, the J gene TRBJ2-1, with 7 bases matching TRBD1. Germline-derived CDR1 and CDR2 are MGHRA and YSYEKL. The CDR3 contains 15 residues. Germline trimming cut 4 bases from V and 8 bases from J; bases unmatched to any gene: 11. The CDR3 is CASSLQGWGADEQFF. The CDR3, as DNA: TGCGCCAGCAGCCTACAGGGGTGGGGAGCGGATGAGCAGTTCTTC.

The chain links TRBV6-5 to TRBJ2-2; no clear D. The V and J ends lost 5 bases and 4 bases respectively, with 5 bases between them. Germline CDR1 reads MNHEY; CDR2 reads SVGAGI. This CDR3 region has 12 residues. CDR3 region: CASSPPTGELFF. The DNA for the CDR3 is TGTGCCAGCAGTCCACCCACCGGGGAGCTGTTTTTT.

The rearrangement uses TRBV28 and TRBJ1-2, with D unclear. V was clipped by 2 bases and J by 3 bases, with 7 bases between them. CDR3 length equals 13 residues. Per germline, CDR1 MDHEN and CDR2 SYDVKM. CDR3 DNA: TGTGCCAGCAGTTTAAAGAACTACTATGGCTACACCTTC. Its protein product is CASSLKNYYGYTF.

V gene TRBV11-3 combines with J gene TRBJ2-1; 12 positions agree with TRBD2. The V segment lost 4 bases and the J segment 10 bases; nucleotides outside the gene matches: 5. This CDR3 is 14 amino acids long. The germline gives CDR1 SGHNT, CDR2 YENEEA. The CDR3 is CASSSSGGAWEQFF. The DNA of the CDR3 is TGTGCCAGCAGCTCTAGCGGGGGGGCCTGGGAGCAGTTCTTC.

This sequence joins TRBV16 and TRBJ2-7, with D possibly being TRBD1 (6 bases). With 2 bases removed from V and 0 bases from J, the gap between germline ends came to 8 bases. Germline loops: CDR1 KGHSY, CDR2 FQNENV. There are 14 residues in the CDR3. The CDR3: CASSQPDSSYEQYV. CDR3 coding DNA: TGTGCCAGCAGCCAACCGGACAGCTCCTACGAGCAGTACGTC.

V gene TRBV28 combines with J gene TRBJ2-1; 8 positions match TRBD1. The ends lost 5 bases at V and 8 bases at J; junction bases unmatched: 11. Germline CDR1 is MDHEN and CDR2 is SYDVKM. The CDR3 loop spans 15 amino acids. In DNA, the CDR3 is TGTGCCAGCAGTCGCGAACAAGACAGGGGCGATGAGCAGTTCTTC. Its protein is CASSREQDRGDEQFF.

V gene TRBV28 combines with J gene TRBJ1-5; D is ambiguous. The V gene's germline CDR1 is MDHEN and CDR2 SYDVKM. The CDR3 runs to 15 residues. V lost 6 bases and J lost 5, with 17 bases in between. CDR3 sequence (DNA): TGTGCCAGCAGGGTTACATGGGGTAGTGATCAGCCCCAGCATTTT. This codes for CASRVTWGSDQPQHF.

There are a few counts of this clone. V is TRBV6-5 and J is TRBJ2-2; D is possibly TRBD2 (6 bases). The CDR3 has 16 amino acids. V shed 4 bases and J shed 1 base, with 13 bases lying between them. Germline V gives CDR1 MNHEY, CDR2 SVGAGI. The DNA of the CDR3 is TGTGCCAGCAGTTCCGCCGGGACTTTGAACACCGGGGAGCTGTTTTTT. Translated: CASSSAGTLNTGELFF.

The genes are TRBV4-1 and TRBJ2-5, with D unclear. The better agreement between TRBJ2-7 and the DNA end casts doubt on the J call. Looked up from germline, CDR1 is MGHRA and CDR2 is YSYEKL. The CDR3 has 13 amino acids. CDR3 sequence reads: CASSQDGRTEQYF. The CDR3 DNA reads as TGCGCCAGCAGCCAAGATGGACGAACCGAGCAGTACTTC.

The chain is built from TRBV19 and TRBJ2-2; TRBD1 aligns across 7 bases. The CDR3 extends over 13 amino acids. Germline-derived CDR1 and CDR2 are LNHDA and SQIVND (reference sequence). This CDR3 is CAGRTGWTGELFF. The CDR3 DNA reads as TGTGCGGGTAGGACAGGTTGGACCGGGGAGCTGTTTTTT. Full variable domain (outside the CDR3, taken from reference TRBV19 and TRBJ2-2): DGGITQSPKYLFRKEGQNVTLSCEQNLNHDAMYWYRQDPGQGLRLIYYSQIVNDFQKGDIAEGYSVSREKKESFPLTVTSAQKNPTAFYLCAGRTGWTGELFFGEGSRLTVL.

The chain joins TRBV9 to TRBJ2-1; D ambiguous. V lost 3 bases and J 6 bases, leaving 16 bases between the germline ends. The germline gives CDR1 SGDLS, CDR2 YYNGEE. This CDR3 contains 15 residues. The CDR3 reads CASSAESWVSNEQFF. The CDR3 bases are TGTGCCAGCAGCGCCGAATCCTGGGTTAGCAATGAGCAGTTCTTC.

This rearrangement joins TRBV21-1 to TRBJ1-1. TRBV21-1 is listed as a pseudogene. The CDR3 length is 14 residues. This CDR3 is CASNPPDGDTEAFF. In DNA form, the CDR3 reads TGTGCCAGCAACCCCCCCGACGGTGACACTGAAGCTTTCTTT.

The CDR3 region has the DNA TGTGCCAGCAGCCTTGGGGCAGCATGGCAAGAGACCCAGTACTTC. It translates to CASSLGAAWQETQYF. This chain uses TRBV13 with TRBJ2-5; possible D gene TRBD1, 5 bases. From germline, CDR1 is PRHDT and CDR2 FYEKMQ (reference sequence). CDR3 length: 15 amino acids. The V and J ends lost 5 bases and 2 bases respectively, with 15 bases between them.

This chain links TRBV6-6 with TRBJ1-5, with 7 positions matching TRBD1. Germline CDR1 reads MNHNY; CDR2 reads SVGAGI (reference sequence). The CDR3 is 14 residues long. V lost 6 bases and J lost 4; bases outside the gene matches: 6. The CDR3 reads CASSLDRANQPQHF. In DNA form, the CDR3 reads TGTGCCAGCAGCCTTGACAGGGCAAATCAGCCCCAGCATTTT.

The chain recombines TRBV7-6 with TRBJ2-3; TRBD2 agrees at 7 bases. This CDR3 has 14 residues. Germline assignment: CDR1 SGHVS and CDR2 FNYEAQ. V lost 6 bases to trimming and J lost 6 bases; unmatched junction nucleotides: 9. Here the CDR3 DNA reads TGTGCCAGCAGTCCCGGGGGGATGGGTGATACGCAGTATTTT. It encodes CASSPGGMGDTQYF.

As to this clone: This CDR3 is also generated by other DNA sequences in the sample. V gene TRBV4-3 combines with J gene TRBJ1-2; D call uncertain. The CDR3 loop spans 14 amino acids. The V gene's germline CDR1 is LGHNA and CDR2 YSLEER. The ends were cut back, 1 base at V and 3 bases at J, with 9 bases in the middle. CDR3 residues: CASSQVRLDYGYTF. The CDR3 nucleotides are TGCGCCAGCAGCCAAGTTCGACTGGACTATGGCTACACCTTC.

The J gene is TRBJ2-5, the V gene TRBV14, with D possibly matching TRBD2 (6 bases). The ends were cut back, 0 bases at V and 0 bases at J, with 14 bases in the middle. Germline loops: CDR1 SGHDN, CDR2 FVKESK. This CDR3 has 17 residues. In DNA form, the CDR3 reads TGTGCCAGCAGCCAAGATTTAGCGGTCACGTACCAAGAGACCCAGTACTTC. Its protein is CASSQDLAVTYQETQYF.

The chain has TRBV28 and TRBJ2-5; 7 bases line up with TRBD2. Germline lookup yields CDR1 MDHEN and CDR2 SYDVKM. V lost 7 bases to trimming and J lost 7 bases; unmatched junction nucleotides: 6. There are 12 residues in the CDR3. Written as DNA, the CDR3 is TGTGCCAGCATCCCAACGGGAGGGACCCAGTACTTC. It codes for CASIPTGGTQYF.

In its sample, this clone was seen once. The J gene is TRBJ1-1, the V gene TRBV18, with TRBD1 as a possible D gene (6 bases). V lost 0 bases and J lost 6, with 14 bases in between. The CDR3 covers 15 residues. Germline V lookup: CDR1 KGHSH, CDR2 LQKENI. CDR3 sequence reads: CASSPPRGEEAEAFF. The DNA for the CDR3 is TGTGCCAGCTCACCACCGAGGGGGGAAGAAGCTGAAGCTTTCTTT.

The chain has TRBV4-1 and TRBJ1-6; no definite D call. Trimming took 3 bases from V and 13 from J, leaving 19 bases between them. Germline values: CDR1 MGHRA, CDR2 YSYEKL. CDR3 size: 15 residues. CDR3 region: CASSHPGTADRPLHF. CDR3 in DNA: TGCGCCAGCAGCCACCCGGGAACCGCCGATCGGCCCCTCCACTTT.